This T cell receptor beta chain was identified during a study of T cells after yellow fever vaccination. In germline, CDR1 is SNHLY, CDR2 FYNNEI. V gave up 8 bases and J gave up 7 bases; unmatched junction bases: 5. The CDR3 spans 13 residues. MiXCR was run by TCRdb on the 5' RACE reads, yielding one entry per CDR3 protein. The table has roughly 120,000 distinct CDR3 sequences, more than 5.5% seen once; the top ten hold over 2.5%. This clonotype was picked up many times. A much larger clone lies one base from this, so it may be a read error. The material was CD4+ T cells sorted from PBMCs, obtained around 45 days after the first yellow fever vaccination. The clonotype comes from a man younger than 30 who received the YFV17D yellow fever vaccine. The chain links TRBV2 to TRBJ2-2; 9 positions match TRBD1. CDR3 in amino acids: CASWGQGGGELFF. Written as DNA, the CDR3 is TGTGCCAGCTGGGGACAGGGAGGCGGGGAGCTGTTTTTT.